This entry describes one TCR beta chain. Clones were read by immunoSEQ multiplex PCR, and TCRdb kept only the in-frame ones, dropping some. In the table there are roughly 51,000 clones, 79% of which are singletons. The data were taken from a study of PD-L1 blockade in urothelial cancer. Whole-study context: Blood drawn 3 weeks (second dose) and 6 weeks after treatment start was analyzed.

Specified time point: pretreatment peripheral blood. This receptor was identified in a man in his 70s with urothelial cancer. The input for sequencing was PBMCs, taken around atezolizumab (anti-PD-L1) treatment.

CDR3 region: CASSLLGGLWAYEQYF. CDR3 in DNA: TGTGCCAGCAGTTTATTGGGCGGGTTATGGGCGTACGAGCAGTACTTC. The rearrangement uses TRBV28 and TRBJ2-7; possible D gene TRBD2, 5 bases. CDR1 is MDHEN and CDR2 is SYDVKM in the germline V gene. The germline V and J ends were trimmed by 1 base and 4 bases, with 17 bases remaining between them. The CDR3 consists of 16 residues.